This T cell receptor beta chain came from a study of shared clonotypes between healthy human individuals. Turning to this clone: With a far larger clone one base away, a read error is the likely cause.

Germline CDR1 MDHEN, CDR2 SYDVKM. The CDR3 sequence is 15 residues long. V was clipped by 3 bases and J by 5 bases, with 14 bases between them. Unsorted material relied on tens of millions of PBMCs as the source of genomic DNA. Sequencing was at deep level. Genomic DNA of each subset was evenly split across several immunoSEQ plates. How the authors handled the data: ImmunoSEQ output held junction-only sequences without quality scores, so filtering differed. Clones were read by immunoSEQ multiplex PCR, and TCRdb kept only the in-frame ones, dropping some. V, J and clone size derive from that table, while D and trimming were established from the DNA sequence. The repertoire holds some 490,000 clones, approximately 81% seen once, with 12% in the top ten.

Material: PBMCs. The TCR originated in a middle-aged woman in good health. Some clones in this sample may be carry-over from other donors' samples. V and J are TRBV28 and TRBJ1-3; a possible D gene is TRBD1 (5 bases). CDR3 region: CASSLTRVTRNTIYF. The CDR3 DNA reads as TGTGCCAGCAGTTTGACCAGGGTCACTAGAAACACCATATATTTT.